A single T cell receptor (beta chain) is shown here with its context. Antigen: not known. Sequenced by immunoSEQ multiplex PCR; TCRdb stores in-frame clones only, minus some. The table records roughly 100,000 clones, about 88% of them present only once. This sample stems from a study of T cell responses to AZD1222 COVID-19 vaccine. Broader study findings: Of the AZD1222 recipients, only five to seven were seropositive at baseline. Every sample of the repertoires postdated the peak T cell response.

V was pared by 7 bases and J by 3 bases, with 18 bases of the junction left unmatched. This CDR3 is built from 19 residues. Germline V lookup: CDR1 MDHEN, CDR2 SYDVKM. The TCR originated in an adult in good health. This sample comprised peripheral blood, obtained on day 0 of AZD1222 vaccination. The rearrangement uses TRBV28 and TRBJ2-1, with TRBD2 matching 10 bases. Written as DNA, the CDR3 is TGTGCCAGCACCACTAATATGGGGCGATCTAGCGGGAGCTACAATGAGCAGTTCTTC. Its translation is CASTTNMGRSSGSYNEQFF. Complete variable domain (other parts from reference TRBV28 and TRBJ2-1): DVKVTQSSRYLVKRTGEKVFLECVQDMDHENMFWYRQDPGLGLRLIYFSYDVKMKEKGDIPEGYSVSREKKERFSLILESASTNQTSMYLCASTTNMGRSSGSYNEQFFGPGTRLTVL.